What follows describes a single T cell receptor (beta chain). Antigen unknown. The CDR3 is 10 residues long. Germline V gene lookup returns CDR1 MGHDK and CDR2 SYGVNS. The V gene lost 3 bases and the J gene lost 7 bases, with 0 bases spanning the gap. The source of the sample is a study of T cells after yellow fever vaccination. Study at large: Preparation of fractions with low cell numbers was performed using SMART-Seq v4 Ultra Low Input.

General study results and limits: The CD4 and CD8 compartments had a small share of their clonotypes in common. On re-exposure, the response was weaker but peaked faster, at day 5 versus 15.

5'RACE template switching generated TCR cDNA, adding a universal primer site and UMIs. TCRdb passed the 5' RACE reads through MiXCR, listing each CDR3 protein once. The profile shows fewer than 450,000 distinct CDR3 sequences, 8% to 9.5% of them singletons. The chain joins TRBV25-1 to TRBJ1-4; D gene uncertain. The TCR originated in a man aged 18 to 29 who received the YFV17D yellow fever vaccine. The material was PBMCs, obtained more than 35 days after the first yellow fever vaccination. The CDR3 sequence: CASSDEKLFF. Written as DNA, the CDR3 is TGTGCCAGCAGTGATGAAAAACTGTTTTTT.